The 4 T cell receptor beta chains given below trace back to one sample, sequenced in a study of blood T cell repertoires in COVID-19. The data were produced by immunoSEQ multiplex PCR, yet TCRdb's version contains in-frame clones alone and is incomplete. The profile shows 250,000 to 300,000 clones, around 80% of them singletons. The specimen sequenced was PBMCs or T cells enriched from blood (not recorded which). All receptors come from a man aged 25 to 40 with acute COVID-19.

The rearrangement uses TRBV2 and TRBJ2-1; D might be TRBD2 (7 bases). The CDR3 has 14 amino acids. Germline-derived CDR1 and CDR2 are SNHLY and FYNNEI. V was cut by 11 bases and J by 4 bases, with 18 bases left in between. CDR3 amino acids: CAEKTGGEYNEQFF. As DNA, the CDR3 is TGTGCCGAGAAAACGGGGGGCGAATACAATGAGCAGTTCTTC.

Worth noting for this clone: A junction end diverges from the germline sequence, so it may reflect a read error. This chain uses TRBV5-1 with TRBJ2-3; 8 nucleotides align to TRBD2. In germline, CDR1 is SGHRS, CDR2 YFSETQ. The CDR3 has 14 residues. CDR3 nucleotides: TGTGCCAGCAGCTTTAGCGGGACCACAGATACGCAGTATTTT. Translation: CASSFSGTTDTQYF. Based on the CDR3 plus reference TRBV5-1 and TRBJ2-3, the full variable domain is KAGVTQTPRYLIKTRGQQVTLSCSPISGHRSVSWYQQTPGQGLQFLFEYFSETQRNKGNFPGRFSGRQFSNSRSEMNVSTLELGDSALYLCASSFSGTTDTQYFGPGTRLTVL.

This clone was observed a few times. At one boundary the junction diverges from the germline segment, which might be a read error. This sequence joins TRBV5-1 and TRBJ2-4; 9 nucleotides line up with TRBD1. This CDR3 comprises 19 residues. The germline V gene has CDR1 SGHRS and CDR2 YFSETQ. CDR3 bases: TGTGCCAGCAGCCCTGATGAGGGGACAGGGTCCCTAGCCAAAAACATTCAGTACTTC. Protein product: CASSPDEGTGSLAKNIQYF.

J is TRBJ2-5 and V is TRBV10-3, with D perhaps TRBD2 (5 bases). V was clipped by 2 bases and J by 9 bases, with 10 bases between them. The CDR3 has 12 residues. CDR1 and CDR2 from the germline V gene are ENHRY and SYGVKD. The CDR3, as DNA: TGTGCCATCAGTGAGATCGTGGAGGCCCAGTACTTC. Translated: CAISEIVEAQYF.